These T cell receptor beta chains were read from a single sample in a study of blood T cells in healthy people across ages. From the 5' RACE reads, TCRdb called clonotypes with MiXCR, one entry per CDR3 protein. The sample lists roughly 800,000 distinct CDR3 sequences, 58% occurring once. Sequenced input: blood. The receptors stem from a man younger than 40 in good health. The CDR3 runs from the conserved cysteine through the conserved F or W. Each record gives: V gene, J gene, clone size, D gene, CDR3 DNA, CDR3 protein. The D gene is left open where the match is weak. Size values are once, few and many counts, or a class for expanded clones, and some rows have none.

>TRBV11-2|TRBJ1-2|few|.
TGTGCCAGCACGGACTCATTCGGGACTAACTATGGCTACACCTTC
CASTDSFGTNYGYTF
>TRBV20-1|TRBJ1-1|.|.
TGCAGTGCTAGGGAGGATGCCACTGAAGCTTTCTTT
CSAREDATEAFF
>TRBV25-1|TRBJ2-7|.|.
TGTGCCAGCAGTGACACAGGGCCAAGAGGCTCCTACGAGCAGTACTTC
CASSDTGPRGSYEQYF
>TRBV24-1|TRBJ1-2|once|.
TGTGCCACCAGTGATTCGTCCCTAGGACGGTCTGGATATGGCTACACCTTC
CATSDSSLGRSGYGYTF
>TRBV7-2|TRBJ1-5|few|TRBD1
TGTGCCAGCAGCTCCCAGGGGGGTCTCAATCAGCCCCAGCATTTT
CASSSQGGLNQPQHF
>TRBV5-1|TRBJ1-1|.|TRBD1
TGCGCCAGCAGCTTATCAGGGGGAGAAGCTTTCTTT
CASSLSGGEAFF
>TRBV4-3|TRBJ2-7|.|.
TGCGCCAGCAGCCAAGAGAGAGGTCAGGGGATCTACGAGCAGTACTTC
CASSQERGQGIYEQYF
>TRBV14|TRBJ2-7|.|TRBD1
TGTGCCAGCAGCTCTATAAAGGGACAGGGGATTTACGAGCAGTACTTC
CASSSIKGQGIYEQYF
>TRBV27|TRBJ1-5|.|.
TGTGCCAGCAGTTTGAAGGCCAGCCCTAGCAATCAGCCCCAGCATTTT
CASSLKASPSNQPQHF
>TRBV28|TRBJ2-7|few|TRBD1
TGTGCCAGCAGTTTACGAGACAGGGGTCCTTCCTCCTACGAGCAGTACTTC
CASSLRDRGPSSYEQYF
>TRBV20-1|TRBJ2-7|few|.
TGCAGTGCTAGCAGGGACGACGAGCAGTACTTC
CSASRDDEQYF
>TRBV6-1|TRBJ2-7|.|.
TGTGCCAGCAGTGAAGTCGACTACGAGCAGTACTTC
CASSEVDYEQYF
>TRBV5-6|TRBJ2-6|once|.
TGTGCCAGCAGCCCTACAGGGCTTCTATCCTCGGGGGCCAACGTCCTGACTTTC
CASSPTGLLSSGANVLTF
>TRBV7-2|TRBJ2-1|.|TRBD1
TGTGCCAGCAGCAGGGGGCAGGGGCAGTTCTTC
CASSRGQGQFF
>TRBV5-1|TRBJ2-6|.|TRBD2
TGCGCCAGTAAACCGGGACTAGTTTCTGGGGCCAACGTCCTGACTTTC
CASKPGLVSGANVLTF
>TRBV27|TRBJ1-5|.|TRBD1
TGTGCCAGCAGTTTGTCTGGGACAGGGGCAAATCAGCCCCAGCATTTT
CASSLSGTGANQPQHF
>TRBV7-9|TRBJ2-5|.|.
TGTGCCAGCAGCACCCGGTCAGGAGGGTATCAAGAGACCCAGTACTTC
CASSTRSGGYQETQYF
>TRBV10-3|TRBJ2-7|few|.
TGTGCCATCAGTGGGGACGGTCCTAACTCCTACGAGCAGTACTTC
CAISGDGPNSYEQYF
>TRBV20-1|TRBJ2-7|.|.
TGCAGTGCTAGAGAGGTCGGGGTAGACGAGCAGTACTTC
CSAREVGVDEQYF
>TRBV12-3/TRBV12-4|TRBJ2-3|once|.
TGTGCCAGCAGTTTAAATTCAGGGATCGGCACAGATACGCAGTATTTT
CASSLNSGIGTDTQYF
>TRBV29-1|TRBJ1-2|.|.
TGCAGCGTTGCGGAATTGGGCTATGGCTACACCTTC
CSVAELGYGYTF
>TRBV12-3/TRBV12-4|TRBJ2-1|.|.
TGTGCCAGCAGTTTAACTGGCGGGATGACCTACAATGAGCAGTTCTTC
CASSLTGGMTYNEQFF
>TRBV7-9|TRBJ1-2|.|.
TGTGCCAGCAGCTCCCGGACAGAGGGCTACACCTTC
CASSSRTEGYTF
>TRBV7-2|TRBJ2-7|.|TRBD1
TGTGCCAGCAGCTTAGGCGCTGGACAGGGCCCCTACGAGCAGTACTTC
CASSLGAGQGPYEQYF
>TRBV7-8|TRBJ2-7|few|.
TGTGCCAGCAGCTTAAGGCAGGGGCTTTCCTACGAGCAGTACTTC
CASSLRQGLSYEQYF
>TRBV15|TRBJ2-1|.|.
TGTGCCACCAGCAGAGTACTACCCCTGTTTGGGCCTGTCGGCCGGGATGAGCAGTTCTTC
CATSRVLPLFGPVGRDEQFF
>TRBV29-1|TRBJ2-7|.|.
TGCAGCGTTCGCAGAAACTACGAGCAGTACTTC
CSVRRNYEQYF
>TRBV18|TRBJ2-5|.|.
TGTGCCAGCAGCCGAGACAGGAGGGAGACCCAGTACTTC
CASSRDRRETQYF
>TRBV7-9|TRBJ2-5|.|.
TGTGCCAGCAGCAGAATTCAGGGGGGCTGGAGTAAAGAGACCCAGTACTTC
CASSRIQGGWSKETQYF
>TRBV7-2|TRBJ2-1|.|.
TGTGCCAGCAGCTTTACGTATGGTAGCGATGAGCAGTTCTTC
CASSFTYGSDEQFF
>TRBV12-3/TRBV12-4|TRBJ2-7|.|.
TGTGCCAGCAGTTTCCAGAGTGGGGGTGGGGGTTTCTCCTACGAGCAGTACTTC
CASSFQSGGGGFSYEQYF
>TRBV5-1|TRBJ1-5|.|.
TGCGCCAGCAGCTTGGGTCCAGGGCAGTATCAGCCCCAGCATTTT
CASSLGPGQYQPQHF
>TRBV7-9|TRBJ2-7|few|.
TGTGCCAGCAGCACCGCCACGGGGGAACCTACCTACGAGCAGTACTTC
CASSTATGEPTYEQYF
>TRBV5-1|TRBJ2-3|once|.
TGCGCCAGCAGGGACAGTCTAAGCACAGATACGCAGTATTTT
CASRDSLSTDTQYF
>TRBV29-1|TRBJ2-5|.|.
TGCGGCGTTGAACGGTCAGAAGAGACCCAGTACTTC
CGVERSEETQYF
>TRBV12-3/TRBV12-4|TRBJ2-7|.|.
TGTGCCAGCAGGAGATTTAAGCGGGCTAGCTCCTACGAGCAGTACTTC
CASRRFKRASSYEQYF
>TRBV4-1|TRBJ1-2|.|.
TGCGCCAGCAGCCAAGGGGTACGCGGCTACACCTTC
CASSQGVRGYTF